This entry lists 30 T cell receptor beta chains sequenced from one sample in a study of spatial heterogeneity in lung cancer. MiXCR was run by TCRdb on the 5' RACE reads, yielding one entry per CDR3 protein. The sample lists around 10,000 distinct CDR3 sequences, roughly 6.3% occurring once. Overall study findings and caveats: Counts of expanded alpha and beta TCRs within tumors tracked the tumor nonsynonymous mutation count.

Specified time point: sample taken at primary tumor resection. Their specific antigens are unknown. The specimen was lung tumor tissue, collected at surgery. The receptor source for this set is a male donor with early-stage non-small cell lung cancer.

The chain uses TRBV6-2 or TRBV6-3 and TRBJ2-3; D is undetermined. Germline V gene lookup returns CDR1 MNHEY and CDR2 SVGEGT. This CDR3 has 13 amino acids. The germline V and J ends were trimmed by 11 bases and 4 bases, with 16 bases remaining between them. The CDR3 DNA follows: TGTGCCGCCAGCATAGCTCTCGCAGATACGCAGTATTTT. Its protein is CAASIALADTQYF.

Many counts were recorded for this clonotype. This chain joins TRBV6-1 and TRBJ2-3, with 8 bases lining up with TRBD1. This CDR3 has 14 amino acids. Per the germline V gene, CDR1 is MNHNS and CDR2 is SASEGT. V shed 6 bases and J 2 bases; nucleotides not matched to a gene: 4. CDR3 sequence reads: CASSTGGLTDTQYF. CDR3 sequence (DNA): TGTGCCAGCAGCACAGGGGGGCTCACAGATACGCAGTATTTT.

This clonotype was found many times. The chain combines TRBV19 with TRBJ2-3; no definite D call. The V gene lost 4 bases and the J gene lost 6 bases, with 17 bases spanning the gap. This CDR3 comprises 15 residues. In germline, CDR1 is LNHDA, CDR2 SQIVND (reference sequence). CDR3 sequence reads: CASSTSWTAPDTQYF. DNA of the CDR3: TGTGCCAGTAGTACCTCATGGACGGCCCCCGATACGCAGTATTTT.

V gene TRBV12-3 or TRBV12-4 combines with J gene TRBJ1-5, with 7 positions matching TRBD1. The CDR3 is made up of 14 amino acids. Trimming took 5 bases from V and 1 from J; bases not matched to a gene: 2. The CDR3 DNA reads TGTGCCAGCAGTGTACAGGGGAGCAATCAGCCCCAGCATTTT. Encoded protein: CASSVQGSNQPQHF.

At least ten counts were recorded for this clonotype. V gene TRBV27 combines with J gene TRBJ1-2, with TRBD1 identical over 7 bases. The CDR3 spans 15 residues. V shed 2 bases and J 9 bases; nucleotides not matched to a gene: 12. The germline V gene encodes CDR1 MNHEY and CDR2 SMNVEV (reference sequence). Here the CDR3 DNA reads TGTGCCAGCAGTTTAACAGCAGGGGGGGGGCTAAGCTACACCTTC. It translates to CASSLTAGGGLSYTF.

This clonotype was recorded many times. The V gene is TRBV12-3 or TRBV12-4, the J gene TRBJ1-6; no definite D call. CDR3 length equals 12 residues. V was shortened by 3 bases and J by 10 bases, with 7 bases between the two germline ends. CDR3 sequence reads: CASSFFGSPLHF. The CDR3 DNA reads as TGTGCCAGCAGTTTCTTTGGGTCACCCCTCCACTTT.

This clonotype was seen repeatedly, ten times or more. The V gene is TRBV6-2 or TRBV6-3, the J gene TRBJ1-1; 7 nucleotides agree with TRBD1. The CDR3 has 14 amino acids. Germline CDR1 MNHEY, CDR2 SVGEGT. Losses at the gene ends were 6 bases for V and 0 bases for J; bases not matched to a gene: 4. For the CDR3, the DNA is TGTGCCAGCAGATTGGACAGGTTGAACACTGAAGCTTTCTTT. It encodes CASRLDRLNTEAFF.

This clonotype came up many times. This rearrangement joins TRBV12-3 or TRBV12-4 to TRBJ1-3; D call uncertain. V was clipped by 7 bases and J by 0 bases, with 10 bases between them. The CDR3 sequence is 14 residues long. The CDR3 DNA reads TGTGCCAGCACTCAGCTGAGCTCTGGAAACACCATATATTTT. This gives the protein CASTQLSSGNTIYF.

This clonotype was counted a few times. The V gene is TRBV27, the J gene TRBJ2-1, with TRBD2 as a possible D gene (7 bases). Germline-derived CDR1 and CDR2 are MNHEY and SMNVEV (reference sequence). The CDR3 extends over 16 amino acids. V lost 0 bases to trimming and J lost 7 bases, with 16 bases between them. CDR3 protein: CASSLSSGGARNEQFF. DNA for the CDR3: TGTGCCAGCAGTTTATCAAGTGGGGGGGCTCGAAATGAGCAGTTCTTC.

This clonotype appeared many times. The chain joins TRBV4-2 to TRBJ2-1, with a possible D match to TRBD2 (5 bases). Trimming took 1 base from V and 4 from J, leaving 11 bases between them. Per germline, CDR1 LGHNA and CDR2 YNFKEQ. The CDR3 length is 15 residues. CDR3 DNA: TGTGCCAGCAGCCAAGCGGTGGGGAGTTACAATGAGCAGTTCTTC. Amino acids: CASSQAVGSYNEQFF.

At least ten counts were recorded for this clonotype. The junction differs from germline at one of its ends, possibly a read error. J is TRBJ2-3 and V is TRBV7-7; 7 nucleotides line up with TRBD2. The germline V gene encodes CDR1 SSHAT and CDR2 FNYEAQ (reference sequence). The CDR3 extends over 16 amino acids. CDR3 nucleotides: TGTGCTAGCAGCCCTCGGGCGAGCGGGGGCACAGATACGCAGTATTTT. Its protein product is CASSPRASGGTDTQYF.

The V and J genes are TRBV6-5 and TRBJ1-4, with a tentative D call TRBD1 (6 bases). With 6 bases removed from V and 8 bases from J, the gap between germline ends came to 16 bases. In germline, CDR1 is MNHEY, CDR2 SVGAGI. CDR3 size: 14 residues. The CDR3 nucleotides read TGTGCCAGCAGGCCACAGGGTGTGAGAGAAAAACTGTTTTTT. This gives the protein CASRPQGVREKLFF.

The count of this clonotype is one. A much more abundant neighbour one base away suggests this may be a read error. CDR3 sequence reads: CACSLNGTSTGELFF. For the CDR3, the DNA is TGCGCCTGCAGTCTTAATGGGACTTCCACCGGGGAGCTGTTTTTT. The chain uses TRBV23-1 and TRBJ2-2; a possible D gene is TRBD2 (6 bases). TRBV23-1 is identified as an open reading frame with a role that is uncertain. The length of the CDR3 is 15 residues.

The chain recombines TRBV7-2 with TRBJ2-3, with 14 nucleotides matching TRBD2. J gave up 8 bases and V 5 bases, and 9 bases lay outside the gene matches. Germline V gives CDR1 SGHTA, CDR2 FQGNSA. The CDR3 sequence is 16 residues long. In nucleotides, the CDR3 is TGTGCCAGCAGCCCGACTAGCGGGGGGGGTAAGGGTACGCAGTATTTT. This encodes CASSPTSGGGKGTQYF.

This clonotype was seen many times. The chain carries TRBV2 and TRBJ2-3; no clear D gene. The CDR3 runs 13 residues. Germline values: CDR1 SNHLY, CDR2 FYNNEI. V shed 8 bases and J shed 0 bases, with 9 bases lying between them. CDR3: CASRRDSTDTQYF. CDR3 nucleotides: TGTGCCAGCCGTAGGGATAGCACAGATACGCAGTATTTT.

The gene calls are TRBV20-1 and TRBJ2-3; D possibly corresponds to TRBD2 (5 bases). The CDR3 has 11 residues. Trimming took off 6 bases at V and 4 bases at J, with 8 bases between the two ends. Germline-derived CDR1 and CDR2 are DFQATT and SNEGSKA (reference sequence). CDR3: CSAEDSDTQYF. The DNA for the CDR3 is TGCAGTGCCGAGGACTCAGATACGCAGTATTTT.

This clonotype occurred many times. V and J are TRBV7-2 and TRBJ2-3; maybe TRBD2 (7 bases). CDR1 is SGHTA, CDR2 FQGNSA, per germline. This CDR3 has 12 amino acids. V was clipped by 8 bases and J by 8 bases, with 14 bases between them. As DNA, the CDR3 is TGTGCCAGCGGGGGGGCCGTTGGTACGCAGTATTTT. The encoded protein is CASGGAVGTQYF.

The rearrangement links TRBV7-2 to TRBJ2-5; 8 bases match TRBD1. Per germline, CDR1 SGHTA and CDR2 FQGNSA. The CDR3 runs to 15 residues. Trimming cost V 6 bases and J 2 bases; bases outside gene matches: 8. For the CDR3, the DNA is TGTGCCAGCAGAGCTAGGACAGGGACACAAGAGACCCAGTACTTC. Protein product: CASRARTGTQETQYF. The complete variable domain, with remaining parts taken from reference TRBV7-2 and TRBJ2-5, reads GAGVSQSPSNKVTEKGKDVELRCDPISGHTALYWYRQSLGQGLEFLIYFQGNSAPDKSGLPSDRFSAERTGGSVSTLTIQRTQQEDSAVYLCASRARTGTQETQYFGPGTRLLVL.

This clonotype is medium-sized (0.01 to 0.1%). One junction end does not reproduce the germline sequence, and a read error may be involved. This sequence joins TRBV18 and TRBJ1-1, with D perhaps TRBD1 (6 bases). Germline V gene sequence: CDR1 KGHSH, CDR2 LQKENI. The CDR3 runs 13 residues. The CDR3 bases are TGTGCCAGCTCTCCACAGGGAGGCACTGAAGCTTTCTTT. Encoded protein: CASSPQGGTEAFF.

The CDR3 spells CASSPRVMNRGRDTEAFF. The CDR3 DNA sequence: TGTGCCAGCAGCCCTAGGGTGATGAACAGGGGGCGCGACACTGAAGCTTTCTTT. The genes are TRBV7-9 and TRBJ1-1; 9 bases map to TRBD1. V trimming: 5 bases; J trimming: 3 bases; junction bases outside the gene matches: 16. The germline V gene encodes CDR1 SEHNR and CDR2 FQNEAQ (reference sequence). The length of the CDR3 is 18 residues.

This clonotype was picked up a small number of times. The rearrangement joins TRBV5-4 to TRBJ2-1; D not certain. The germline V gene encodes CDR1 SGHNT and CDR2 YYREEE (reference sequence). Deletions cut 1 base from V and 6 bases from J, with 2 bases between. CDR3 length: 11 amino acids. CDR3 DNA sequence: TGTGCCAGCAGCTTGATCAATGAGCAGTTCTTC. It yields the protein CASSLINEQFF.

This clonotype occurred a few times. The chain links TRBV28 to TRBJ1-4; D remains unclear. This CDR3 spans 13 amino acids. Germline V gene lookup returns CDR1 MDHEN and CDR2 SYDVKM. The V and J ends lost 7 bases and 5 bases respectively, with 11 bases between them. The CDR3 bases are TGTGCCAGCAATCAGAACGGGAATGAAAAACTGTTTTTT. It specifies CASNQNGNEKLFF.

This clonotype was counted at least ten times. This chain uses TRBV15 with TRBJ1-3; D unclear. The CDR3 covers 21 residues. Germline CDR1 and CDR2: LNHNV and YYDKDF (reference sequence). With 0 bases removed from V and 0 bases from J, the gap between germline ends came to 24 bases. CDR3 region: CATSRDRVLSRQAISGNTIYF. In nucleotides, the CDR3 is TGTGCCACCAGCAGAGATCGGGTACTTTCCCGCCAGGCGATCTCTGGAAACACCATATATTTT.

The chain carries TRBV27 and TRBJ1-1; no firm D call. V lost 3 bases and J 5 bases, leaving 10 bases between the germline ends. The CDR3 is made up of 13 amino acids. Per germline, CDR1 MNHEY and CDR2 SMNVEV (reference sequence). The CDR3 loop reads CASSFISGTEAFF. The CDR3 bases are TGTGCCAGCAGTTTCATCAGCGGTACTGAAGCTTTCTTT.

This clonotype has a handful of counts. The chain combines TRBV7-2 with TRBJ2-5; possible D gene TRBD2, 6 bases. The CDR3 has 13 residues. The ends were cut back, 5 bases at V and 4 bases at J, with 11 bases in the middle. Per the germline V gene, CDR1 is SGHTA and CDR2 is FQGNSA. The CDR3 sequence is CASSPGGAETQYF. The CDR3 DNA reads TGTGCCAGCAGCCCGGGCGGGGCAGAGACCCAGTACTTC. Complete variable domain (other parts from reference TRBV7-2 and TRBJ2-5): GAGVSQSPSNKVTEKGKDVELRCDPISGHTALYWYRQSLGQGLEFLIYFQGNSAPDKSGLPSDRFSAERTGGSVSTLTIQRTQQEDSAVYLCASSPGGAETQYFGPGTRLLVL.

By share, this clonotype ranks as medium-sized. This chain uses TRBV4-2 with TRBJ1-5; D not certain. The CDR3 covers 16 residues. CDR1 and CDR2 (germline): LGHNA, YNFKEQ. Trimming removed 0 bases at V and 4 bases at J, with 13 bases between. Here the CDR3 DNA reads TGTGCCAGCAGCCAAGAAGGCAGCCCCTCGAATCAGCCCCAGCATTTT. Protein product: CASSQEGSPSNQPQHF.

The table lists this clonotype with many counts. The chain has TRBV5-4 and TRBJ1-3; 8 bases are shared with TRBD1. The junction had 13 bases not matched to a gene; V was cut back by 4 bases and J by 4 bases. This CDR3 has 17 residues. CDR1 and CDR2 (germline): SGHNT, YYREEE (reference sequence). The CDR3 here is CASSLSPQGATGNTIYF. CDR3 nucleotide sequence: TGTGCCAGCAGCCTATCACCCCAGGGGGCTACAGGAAACACCATATATTTT. The full variable domain, rest sourced from reference TRBV5-4 and TRBJ1-3, is ETGVTQSPTHLIKTRGQQVTLRCSSQSGHNTVSWYQQALGQGPQFIFQYYREEENGRGNFPPRFSGLQFPNYSSELNVNALELDDSALYLCASSLSPQGATGNTIYFGEGSWLTVV.

This clonotype was seen repeatedly, ten times or more. This chain links TRBV29-1 with TRBJ2-2, with 9 bases that match TRBD2. Germline assignment: CDR1 SQVTM and CDR2 ANQGSEA. This CDR3 has 15 amino acids. V trimming: 3 bases; J trimming: 0 bases; junction bases outside the gene matches: 2. DNA for the CDR3: TGCAGCGTTGAGATAGCGGGAGCGAACACCGGGGAGCTGTTTTTT. This gives the protein CSVEIAGANTGELFF.

This clonotype showed up just a few times. Mismatch with germline at one junction end may stem from a read error. The chain couples TRBV5-1 to TRBJ1-4; 7 bases are a match to TRBD1. Germline-derived CDR1 and CDR2 are SGHRS and YFSETQ. The CDR3 spans 13 residues. This chain's CDR3 is CANSLDTGQPPFF. CDR3 sequence (DNA): TGCGCCAACAGCTTGGACACGGGACAGCCGCCGTTTTTT.

This clonotype was observed many times. The rearrangement joins TRBV30 to TRBJ2-3, with TRBD2 matching 11 bases. The V segment lost 2 bases and the J segment 1 base; nucleotides outside the gene matches: 17. Germline-derived CDR1 and CDR2 are GTSNPN and SVGIG (reference sequence). The CDR3 is 20 amino acids. CDR3 sequence (DNA): TGTGCCTGGAGTTCCGCCTTTCTAGCGGGGGGCCCAATACGCACAGATACGCAGTATTTT. Translation: CAWSSAFLAGGPIRTDTQYF.